Presented here are 17 T cell receptor delta chains from one specimen sequenced in a study of γδ T cells in repeated Plasmodium falciparum infection. Flow sorting of PBMC yielded separate Vgamma9/Vdelta2+ and Vdelta2-negative gammadelta T cell populations for bulk repertoire analysis. TCRdb re-processed the multiplex PCR reads via CATT. In the table there are tens of thousands of delta-chain clones, 0.75% to 1% of which are singletons. The sample was gamma-delta T cells from blood. These receptor sequences come from a pool of human donors (malaria-infected and uninfected, not separated).

This clone has ten or more counts. The chain joins TRDV2 to TRDJ1, with 13 bases fitting TRDD3. V trimming: 0 bases; J trimming: 3 bases; junction bases outside the gene matches: 9. The CDR3 sequence is 18 residues long. Germline assignment: CDR1 GEAIGNYY and CDR2 EKD. The CDR3 coding sequence is TGTGCCTGTGACACCGTACTGGGGGATACGCGTGGGGCCGATAAACTCATCTTT. Amino acids: CACDTVLGDTRGADKLIF.

This clone is classed as medium-sized. The same CDR3 arises from other DNA sequences in this sample as well. The J gene is TRDJ1, the V gene TRDV2, with 9 bases aligning to TRDD3. The CDR3 contains 17 residues. Germline CDR1 is GEAIGNYY and CDR2 is EKD. The V and J ends lost 3 bases and 0 bases, in that order; junction bases with no gene match: 10. This chain's CDR3 is CACDSYWGNPYTDKLIF. The CDR3 DNA reads TGTGCCTGTGACTCGTACTGGGGGAACCCTTACACCGATAAACTCATCTTT.

In regard to this clone: The protein that TCRdb holds for this DNA derives from a much larger clone and differs from the translated DNA at residue 9, which likely indicates a read error; the protein shown here is translated from the DNA. The rearrangement links TRDV2 to TRDJ1; TRDD3 agrees at 10 bases. The J gene, not given by TCRdb, was assigned here from a germline match of the nucleotide sequence. Germline CDR1 and CDR2: GEAIGNYY and EKD. The CDR3 contains 21 residues. V shed 0 bases and J 0 bases; nucleotides not matched to a gene: 18. The CDR3 coding sequence is TGTGCCTGTGACACCGTCTCACCTTCGACCGTACTGGGGGATCACACCGATAAACTCATCTTT. Amino acids: CACDTVSPSTVLGDHTDKLIF.

Note on this clone: The TCRdb record carries a much larger clone's protein, which differs from this DNA's translation at residue 6; a read error is the likely cause, and the protein listed here is the DNA translation. CDR3 coding DNA: TGTGCTCTTGTCCCGGCCCCCTCAGAGGGGATACGCGAGATCCGGGAACTCATCTTT. This encodes CALVPAPSEGIREIRELIF. This chain joins TRDV1 and TRDJ1, with 9 positions matching TRDD3. TCRdb supplies no J gene; here it was assigned by aligning the nucleotide sequence to germline. CDR1 is TSWWSYY and CDR2 is QGS in the germline V gene. V was clipped by 7 bases and J by 9 bases; unmatched bases: 27. The CDR3 length is 19 residues.

Concerning this clone: TCRdb attributes to this sequence the protein of a much larger clone, which differs from the DNA translation at residue 16; a read error is likely, and the protein displayed is translated from the DNA. With the J gene uncalled, the V gene is TRDV2; the D call in the table, TRDD3, was not verified against the DNA. The CDR3 totals 17 residues. CDR1 and CDR2 (germline): GEAIGNYY, EKD. CDR3 amino acids: CACDPIGSTGDLSKLTF. The CDR3 bases are TGTGCCTGTGACCCCATCGGTTCAACTGGGGACCTAAGCAAACTCACCTTT.

This clone was seen more than once but under ten times. The protein that TCRdb holds for this DNA derives from a much larger clone and differs from the translated DNA at residue 11, which likely indicates a read error; the protein shown here is translated from the DNA. The chain carries TRDV1 and TRDJ1; a weak D match, TRDD3 (5 bases). Trimming stripped 3 bases from V and 1 base from J, with 27 bases between. The CDR3 totals 20 residues. Germline V CDR1 and CDR2: TSWWSYY, QGS. CDR3 region: CALGDESLTGGTRSTDKLIF. CDR3 sequence (DNA): TGTGCTCTTGGGGATGAGTCACTTACGGGGGGTACGCGTAGCACCGATAAACTCATCTTT.

Comment on this clone: A far larger clone is one base from this, pointing to a likely read error. The J gene has no call, while the V gene is TRDV1; the DNA was not used to check the table's D call, TRDD3. This CDR3 has 20 amino acids. The germline gives CDR1 TSWWSYY, CDR2 QGS. The CDR3 DNA reads TGTGCTCTTGGGGAAGGTAGATTTCGGCTGGGGGATCACATCCCCGATAAGCTCATCTTT. Translating it yields CALGEGRFRLGDHIPDKLIF.

Concerning this clone: TCRdb has a much larger clone's protein, which differs at residue 12 from the translation of this DNA, likely because of a read error; what is shown is the protein translated from the DNA. This chain links TRDV2 with TRDJ1; 10 positions match TRDD3. No J gene is reported in TCRdb; it was inferred here by comparing the DNA with germline. Germline V gene lookup returns CDR1 GEAIGNYY and CDR2 EKD. Unmatched junction bases numbered 13, after V lost 0 bases and J lost 1 base. The CDR3 covers 19 residues. The CDR3 protein is CACDTTPVLGDPATDKLIF. CDR3 coding DNA: TGTGCCTGTGACACCACTCCCGTACTGGGGGATCCTGCCACCGATAAACTCATCTTT.

A few counts support this clone. TCRdb's protein, taken from a much larger clone, differs from this DNA's translation at residue 3, likely owing to a read error; the protein displayed comes from the DNA. The chain employs TRDV2 and TRDJ1; 7 positions match TRDD3. The J gene is absent in TCRdb and was assigned here via DNA matching to germline. Germline lookup yields CDR1 GEAIGNYY and CDR2 EKD. The CDR3 has 18 amino acids. Here the CDR3 reads CARDTLESLGGLTDKLIF. CDR3 in DNA: TGTGCCCGTGACACGCTAGAGTCGCTGGGGGGATTGACCGATAAACTCATCTTT.

To note about this clone: The protein recorded in TCRdb matches a much larger clone and deviates from this DNA's translation at residue 4, suggesting a read error; the protein here is obtained by translating the DNA. V and J are TRDV2 and TRDJ1; 10 positions agree with TRDD3. Here the J gene was assigned by germline matching of the DNA, as TCRdb has none. From germline, CDR1 is GEAIGNYY and CDR2 EKD. This CDR3 has 16 amino acids. V lost 2 bases to trimming and J lost 2 bases; unmatched junction nucleotides: 7. CDR3 sequence: CACDNLGDMATDKLIF. For the CDR3, the DNA is TGTGCCTGTGACAACCTGGGGGATATGGCGACCGATAAACTCATCTTT.

This clone showed up just a few times. It is likely a read error: a sequence one base away is far more abundant. In the same sample, other DNA sequences code for this CDR3. The V call is TRDV1, the J call TRDJ1; the D gene is possibly TRDD2 (6 bases). Here the J gene was assigned by germline matching of the DNA, as TCRdb has none. V was shortened by 3 bases and J by 8 bases, with 28 bases between the two germline ends. Germline V gene lookup returns CDR1 TSWWSYY and CDR2 QGS. The CDR3 is 18 amino acids. The CDR3 spells CALGERFLAPGIPAKLIF. Written as DNA, the CDR3 is TGTGCTCTTGGGGAGCGGTTCCTAGCCCCTGGAATCCCAGCGAAACTCATCTTT.

A few counts support this clone. This is likely an artifact of a read error, given a far larger clone one base away. Other DNA sequences of this sample code for an identical CDR3. CDR3 region: CALGELEYWGIYKGPPGGDKLIF. In DNA, the CDR3 is TGTGCCCTTGGGGAACTTGAGTACTGGGGGATCTATAAGGGTCCTCCTGGCGGCGATAAACTCATCTTT. The rearrangement uses TRDV1 and TRDJ1; 10 bases fit TRDD3. The J gene is absent in TCRdb and was assigned here via DNA matching to germline. This CDR3 comprises 23 residues. The germline V gene has CDR1 TSWWSYY and CDR2 QGS.

This clone was counted a few times. This is likely an artifact of a read error, given a far larger clone one base away. The sample carries other DNA sequences with the same CDR3. The rearrangement joins TRDV1 to TRDJ1; D is perhaps TRDD3 (6 bases). V lost 2 bases to trimming and J lost 6 bases, with 22 bases between them. CDR1 is TSWWSYY and CDR2 is QGS in the germline V gene. The CDR3 sequence is 17 residues long. CDR3: CALGETLPLYWENKLIF. The CDR3 DNA is TGTGCTCTTGGGGAAACTCTCCCACTGTACTGGGAGAATAAACTCATCTTT.

This clone was found many times. TCRdb's listed protein matches a much larger clone and diverges from this DNA's translation at residue 5, likely through a read error; the protein shown comes from the DNA. The chain is built from TRDV2 and TRDJ1; 7 bases are a match to TRDD3. Germline CDR1 reads GEAIGNYY; CDR2 reads EKD. The ends lost 3 bases at V and 0 bases at J; junction bases unmatched: 18. There are 19 residues in the CDR3. DNA of the CDR3: TGTGCCTGTGACGCCGTGGGCAGTGTGGTGGGGGACCACACCGATAAACTCATCTTT. It codes for CACDAVGSVVGDHTDKLIF.

This clone turned up a few times. The likely explanation is a read error, given a far larger clone one base away. The identical CDR3 is also encoded by other nucleotide sequences in the sample. The V gene is TRDV1, but the J gene lacks a call; the table's D call, TRDD3, was not checked against the DNA. Per germline, CDR1 TSWWSYY and CDR2 QGS. There are 18 residues in the CDR3. The CDR3 loop is CALGELETGGLYTDKLIF. The CDR3 nucleotides read TGTGCTCTTGGGGAACTGGAGACTGGGGGTTTGTACACCGATAAGCTCATCTTT.

As regards this clone: TCRdb attributes to this sequence the protein of a much larger clone, which differs from the DNA translation at residue 25; a read error is likely, and the protein displayed is translated from the DNA. The J gene was not called, though the V gene is TRDV1; the listed D gene, TRDD3, was not tested against the DNA. The CDR3 is made up of 26 amino acids. From germline, CDR1 is TSWWSYY and CDR2 QGS. The CDR3 is CALGDTLFGATGPDYWGRGYTDKLTF. CDR3 nucleotides: TGTGCTCTTGGGGACACTCTCTTTGGGGCTACAGGGCCCGATTACTGGGGGAGAGGGTACACCGATAAACTCACCTTT.

This clone was counted a few times. A read error is likely here: a far larger clone is one base away. The sample contains more than one DNA sequence encoding this CDR3. The gene calls are TRDV1 and TRDJ1; 11 bases match TRDD3. Since TCRdb gives no J gene, matching the DNA to germline was used here to assign it. Germline assignment: CDR1 TSWWSYY and CDR2 QGS. This CDR3 is built from 23 residues. CDR3 nucleotide sequence: TGCGCTCTTGGGGAACGGGGGGCTTCCTACACCTACGCGACCCTGGGGGATACAAGGGAACTCATCTTT. Translation: CALGERGASYTYATLGDTRELIF.